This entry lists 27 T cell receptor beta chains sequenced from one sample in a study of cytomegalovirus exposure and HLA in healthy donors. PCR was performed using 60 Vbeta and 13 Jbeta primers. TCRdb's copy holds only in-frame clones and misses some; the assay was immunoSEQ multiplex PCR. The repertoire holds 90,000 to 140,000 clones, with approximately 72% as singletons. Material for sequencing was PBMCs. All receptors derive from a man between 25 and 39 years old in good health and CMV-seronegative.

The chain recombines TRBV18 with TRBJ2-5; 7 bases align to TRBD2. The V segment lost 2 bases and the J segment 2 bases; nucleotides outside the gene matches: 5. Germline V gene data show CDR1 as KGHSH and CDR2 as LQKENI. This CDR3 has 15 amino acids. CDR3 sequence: CASSPIAGAQETQYF. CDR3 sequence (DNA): TGTGCCAGCTCACCAATAGCGGGCGCGCAAGAGACCCAGTACTTC. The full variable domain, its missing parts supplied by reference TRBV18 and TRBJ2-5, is NAGVMQNPRHLVRRRGQEARLRCSPMKGHSHVYWYRQLPEEGLKFMVYLQKENIIDESGMPKERFSAEFPKEGPSILRIQQVVRGDSAAYFCASSPIAGAQETQYFGPGTRLLVL.

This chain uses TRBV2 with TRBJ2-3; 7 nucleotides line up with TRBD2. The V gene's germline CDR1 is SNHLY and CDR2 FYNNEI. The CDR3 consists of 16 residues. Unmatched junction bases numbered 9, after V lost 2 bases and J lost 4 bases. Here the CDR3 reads CASSEWMVREADTQYF. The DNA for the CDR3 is TGTGCCAGCAGTGAATGGATGGTCCGGGAGGCAGATACGCAGTATTTT.

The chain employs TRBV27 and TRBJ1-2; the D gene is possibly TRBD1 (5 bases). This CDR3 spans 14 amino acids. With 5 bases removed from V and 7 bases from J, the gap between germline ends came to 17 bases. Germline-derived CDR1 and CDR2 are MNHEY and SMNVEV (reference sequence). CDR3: CASSPRHRLSGYTF. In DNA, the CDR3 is TGTGCCAGCAGTCCACGACACAGGTTGAGTGGCTACACCTTC.

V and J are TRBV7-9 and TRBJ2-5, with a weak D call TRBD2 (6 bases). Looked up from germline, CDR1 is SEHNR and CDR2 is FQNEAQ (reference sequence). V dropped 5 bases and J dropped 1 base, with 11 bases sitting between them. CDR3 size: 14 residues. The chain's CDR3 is CASSHRLVQETQYF. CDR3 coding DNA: TGTGCCAGCAGCCACCGACTAGTCCAAGAGACCCAGTACTTC.

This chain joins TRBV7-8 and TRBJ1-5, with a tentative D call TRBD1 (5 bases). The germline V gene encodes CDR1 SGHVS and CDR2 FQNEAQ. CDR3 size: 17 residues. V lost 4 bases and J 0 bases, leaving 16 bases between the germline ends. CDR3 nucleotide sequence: TGTGCCAGCAGCTCCCCCGGGGGAAGGTATAGCAATCAGCCCCAGCATTTT. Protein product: CASSSPGGRYSNQPQHF.

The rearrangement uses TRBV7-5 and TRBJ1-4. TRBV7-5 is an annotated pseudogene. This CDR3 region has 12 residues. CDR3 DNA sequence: TGTGCCAGAAGCTTCGGGTTCCGAATTCTGTTTTTT. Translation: CARSFGFRILFF.

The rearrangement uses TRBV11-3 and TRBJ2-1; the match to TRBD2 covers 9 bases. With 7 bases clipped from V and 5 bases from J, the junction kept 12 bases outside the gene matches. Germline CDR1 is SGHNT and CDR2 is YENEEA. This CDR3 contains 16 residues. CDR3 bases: TGTGCCAGCACTAATTCAGGACTAGCGCGACACAATGAGCAGTTCTTC. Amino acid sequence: CASTNSGLARHNEQFF.

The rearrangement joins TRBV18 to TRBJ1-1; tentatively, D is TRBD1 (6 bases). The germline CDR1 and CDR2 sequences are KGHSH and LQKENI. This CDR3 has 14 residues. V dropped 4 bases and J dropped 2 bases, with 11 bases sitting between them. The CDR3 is CASSQAGVNTEAFF. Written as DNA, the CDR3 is TGTGCCAGCTCACAGGCAGGGGTAAACACTGAAGCTTTCTTT. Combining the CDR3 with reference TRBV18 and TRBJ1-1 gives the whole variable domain NAGVMQNPRHLVRRRGQEARLRCSPMKGHSHVYWYRQLPEEGLKFMVYLQKENIIDESGMPKERFSAEFPKEGPSILRIQQVVRGDSAAYFCASSQAGVNTEAFFGQGTRLTVV.

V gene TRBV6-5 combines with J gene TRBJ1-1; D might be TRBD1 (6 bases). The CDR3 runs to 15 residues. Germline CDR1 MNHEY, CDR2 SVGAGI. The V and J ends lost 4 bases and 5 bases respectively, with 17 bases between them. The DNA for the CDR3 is TGTGCCAGCAGTTCCCTGGGGGCAGGGGAGACTGAAGCTTTCTTT. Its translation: CASSSLGAGETEAFF.

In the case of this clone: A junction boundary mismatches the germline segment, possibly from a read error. CDR3 loop: CASTPRTPTYNEQFF. CDR3 nucleotides: TGTGCCAGCACCCCGAGGACACCCACCTACAATGAACAGTTCTTC. The chain employs TRBV2 and TRBJ2-1; a possible D gene is TRBD1 (5 bases). Germline-derived CDR1 and CDR2 are SNHLY and FYNNEI. This CDR3 has 15 residues.

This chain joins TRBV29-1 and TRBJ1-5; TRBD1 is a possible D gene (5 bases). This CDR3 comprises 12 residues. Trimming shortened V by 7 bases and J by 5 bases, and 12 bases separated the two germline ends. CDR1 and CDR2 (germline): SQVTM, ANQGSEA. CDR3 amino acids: CSANEGDQPQHF. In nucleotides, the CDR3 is TGCAGCGCAAATGAAGGGGATCAGCCCCAGCATTTT.

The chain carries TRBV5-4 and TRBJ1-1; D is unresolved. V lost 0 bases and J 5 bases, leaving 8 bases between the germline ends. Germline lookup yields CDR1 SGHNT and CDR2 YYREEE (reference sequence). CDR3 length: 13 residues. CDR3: CASSLAGRTEAFF. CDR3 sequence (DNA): TGTGCCAGCAGCTTGGCGGGGAGGACTGAAGCTTTCTTT.

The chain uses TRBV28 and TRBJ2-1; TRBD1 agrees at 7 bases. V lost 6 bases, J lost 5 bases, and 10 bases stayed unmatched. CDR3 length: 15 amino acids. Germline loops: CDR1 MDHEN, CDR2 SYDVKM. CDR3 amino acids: CASRTLGDRNNEQFF. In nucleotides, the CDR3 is TGTGCCAGCAGAACTCTCGGGGACAGAAACAATGAGCAGTTCTTC.

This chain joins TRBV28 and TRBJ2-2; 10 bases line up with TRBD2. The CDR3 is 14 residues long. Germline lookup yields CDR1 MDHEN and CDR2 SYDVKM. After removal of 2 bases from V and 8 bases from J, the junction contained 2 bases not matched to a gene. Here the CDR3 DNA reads TGTGCCAGCAGTTTACTAGCGGGAGTTGGGGAGCTGTTTTTT. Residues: CASSLLAGVGELFF.

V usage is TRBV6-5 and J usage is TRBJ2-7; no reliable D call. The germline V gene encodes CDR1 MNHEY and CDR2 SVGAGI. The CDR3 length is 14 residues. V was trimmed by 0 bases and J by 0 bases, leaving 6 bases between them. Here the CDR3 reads CASSYSESSYEQYF. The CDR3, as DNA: TGTGCCAGCAGTTACTCAGAGAGCTCCTACGAGCAGTACTTC.

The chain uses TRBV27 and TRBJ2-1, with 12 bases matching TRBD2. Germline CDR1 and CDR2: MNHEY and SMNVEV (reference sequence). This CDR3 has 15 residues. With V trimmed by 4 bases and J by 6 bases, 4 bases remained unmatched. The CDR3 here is CASSWGLAGGNEQFF. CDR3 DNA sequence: TGTGCCAGCAGTTGGGGACTAGCGGGCGGCAATGAGCAGTTCTTC.

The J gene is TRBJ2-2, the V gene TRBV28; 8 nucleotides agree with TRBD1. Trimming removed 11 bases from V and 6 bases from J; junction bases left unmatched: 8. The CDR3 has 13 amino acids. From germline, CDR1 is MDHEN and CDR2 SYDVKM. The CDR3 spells CAARGRVPGELFF. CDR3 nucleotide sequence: TGTGCCGCCAGGGGGCGAGTCCCCGGGGAGCTGTTTTTT.

The CDR3 DNA reads TGTGCCAGCAGCGCCCCAGTGGGGAGCGACAATGAGCAGTTCTTC. It codes for CASSAPVGSDNEQFF. This chain connects TRBV5-4 to TRBJ2-1; D is perhaps TRBD2 (5 bases). Germline lookup yields CDR1 SGHNT and CDR2 YYREEE (reference sequence). The CDR3 spans 15 residues. V dropped 4 bases and J dropped 5 bases, with 16 bases sitting between them. Drawing the rest from reference TRBV5-4 and TRBJ2-1, the complete variable domain is ETGVTQSPTHLIKTRGQQVTLRCSSQSGHNTVSWYQQALGQGPQFIFQYYREEENGRGNFPPRFSGLQFPNYSSELNVNALELDDSALYLCASSAPVGSDNEQFFGPGTRLTVL.

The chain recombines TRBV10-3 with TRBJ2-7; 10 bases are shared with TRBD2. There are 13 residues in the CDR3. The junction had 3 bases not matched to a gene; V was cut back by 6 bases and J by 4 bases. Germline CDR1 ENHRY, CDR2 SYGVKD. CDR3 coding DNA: TGTGCCATCAGGGTGGGACTAGCGTACGAGCAGTACTTC. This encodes CAIRVGLAYEQYF.

CDR3 sequence reads: CASSVTNYGYTF. Here the CDR3 DNA reads TGTGCCAGCAGCGTTACTAACTATGGCTACACCTTC. The chain recombines TRBV28 with TRBJ1-2; D remains ambiguous. The length of the CDR3 is 12 residues. The V end was cut by 6 bases, the J end by 0 bases, with 5 bases between. The germline gives CDR1 MDHEN, CDR2 SYDVKM.

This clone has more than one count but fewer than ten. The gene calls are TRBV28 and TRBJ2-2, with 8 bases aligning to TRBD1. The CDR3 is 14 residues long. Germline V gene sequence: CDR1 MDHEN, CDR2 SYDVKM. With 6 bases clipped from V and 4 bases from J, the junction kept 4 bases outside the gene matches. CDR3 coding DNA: TGTGCCAGCAGGAAACAGGGGGGCACCGGGGAGCTGTTTTTT. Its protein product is CASRKQGGTGELFF. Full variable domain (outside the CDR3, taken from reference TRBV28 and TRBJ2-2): DVKVTQSSRYLVKRTGEKVFLECVQDMDHENMFWYRQDPGLGLRLIYFSYDVKMKEKGDIPEGYSVSREKKERFSLILESASTNQTSMYLCASRKQGGTGELFFGEGSRLTVL.

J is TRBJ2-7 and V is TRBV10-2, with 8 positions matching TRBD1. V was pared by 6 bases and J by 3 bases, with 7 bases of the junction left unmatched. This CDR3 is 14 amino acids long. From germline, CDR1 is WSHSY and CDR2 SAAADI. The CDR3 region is CASRETGTGYEQYF. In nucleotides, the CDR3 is TGCGCCAGCAGAGAAACCGGGACAGGCTACGAGCAGTACTTC.

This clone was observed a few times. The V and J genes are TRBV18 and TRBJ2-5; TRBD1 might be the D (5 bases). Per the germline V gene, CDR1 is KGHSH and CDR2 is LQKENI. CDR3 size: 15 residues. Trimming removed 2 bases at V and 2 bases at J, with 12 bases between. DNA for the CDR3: TGTGCCAGCTCACCAAACAGGTTGGGACAAGAGACCCAGTACTTC. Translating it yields CASSPNRLGQETQYF.

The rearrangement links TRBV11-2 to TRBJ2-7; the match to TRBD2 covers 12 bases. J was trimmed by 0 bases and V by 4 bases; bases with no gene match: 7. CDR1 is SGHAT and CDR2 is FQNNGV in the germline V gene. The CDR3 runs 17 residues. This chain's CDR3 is CASSSIGLAGISYEQYF. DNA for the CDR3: TGTGCCAGCAGCTCAATAGGACTAGCGGGGATCTCCTACGAGCAGTACTTC.

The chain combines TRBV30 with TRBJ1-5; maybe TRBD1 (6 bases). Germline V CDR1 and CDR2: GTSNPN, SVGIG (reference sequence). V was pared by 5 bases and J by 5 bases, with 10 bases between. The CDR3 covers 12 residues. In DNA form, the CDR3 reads TGTGCCTGGGGACAGAATTATCAGCCCCAGCATTTT. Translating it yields CAWGQNYQPQHF.

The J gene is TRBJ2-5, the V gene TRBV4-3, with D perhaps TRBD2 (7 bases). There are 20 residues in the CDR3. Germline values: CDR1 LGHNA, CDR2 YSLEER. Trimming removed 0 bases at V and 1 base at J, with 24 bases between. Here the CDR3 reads CASSQEWAKRDTGPQETQYF. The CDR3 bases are TGCGCCAGCAGCCAAGAATGGGCAAAGCGGGACACGGGGCCCCAAGAGACCCAGTACTTC.

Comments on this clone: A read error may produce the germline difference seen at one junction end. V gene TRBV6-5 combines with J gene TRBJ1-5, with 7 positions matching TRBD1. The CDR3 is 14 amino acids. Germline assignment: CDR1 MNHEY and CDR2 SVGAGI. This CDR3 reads CASSPTGSSQPQHF. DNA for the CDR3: TGTGCCAGCAGTCCGACAGGGAGCAGTCAGCCCCAGCATTTT.